This record looks at one T cell receptor beta chain sequence and its context. The assay was immunoSEQ multiplex PCR, and TCRdb's table has in-frame clones only and misses some. The sample shows about 92,000 clones, roughly nine tenths of them seen only once. The entry originates in a study of blood T cell repertoires in COVID-19. The CDR3 loop spans 13 amino acids. V lost 2 bases and J lost 6, with 11 bases in between. Germline-derived CDR1 and CDR2 are LGHDT and YNNKEL (reference sequence). V gene TRBV3-1 (or the pseudogene TRBV3-2) combines with J gene TRBJ2-7, with a tentative D call TRBD2 (6 bases). Material for sequencing was peripheral blood. The origin of this receptor is a woman aged 55-75 years with COVID-19, enrolled during active disease. CDR3 sequence (DNA): TGTGCCAGCAGCCAAAGGTCCGGGGGCGAGCAGTACTTC. Amino acids: CASSQRSGGEQYF.